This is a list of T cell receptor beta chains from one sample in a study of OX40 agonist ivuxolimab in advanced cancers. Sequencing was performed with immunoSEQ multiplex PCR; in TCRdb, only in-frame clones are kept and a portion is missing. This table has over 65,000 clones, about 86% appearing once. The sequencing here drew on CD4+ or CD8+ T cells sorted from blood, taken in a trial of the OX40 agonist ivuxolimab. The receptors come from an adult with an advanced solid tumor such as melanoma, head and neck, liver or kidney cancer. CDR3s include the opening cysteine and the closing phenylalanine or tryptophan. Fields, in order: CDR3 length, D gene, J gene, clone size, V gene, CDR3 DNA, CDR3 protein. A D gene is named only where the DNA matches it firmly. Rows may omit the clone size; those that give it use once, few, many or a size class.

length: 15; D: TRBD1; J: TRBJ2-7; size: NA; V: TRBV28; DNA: TGTGCCAGCAGTTTGAGAAACAGGGGGCACTACGAGCAGTACTTC; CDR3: CASSLRNRGHYEQYF
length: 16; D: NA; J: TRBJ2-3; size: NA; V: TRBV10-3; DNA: TGTGCCATCAGCCGGACGGAACTTCCTAGCACAGATACGCAGTATTTT; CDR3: CAISRTELPSTDTQYF
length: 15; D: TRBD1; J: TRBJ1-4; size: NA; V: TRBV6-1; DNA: TGTGCCAGCAGCCTGAACTCGGGACAGGTTGAAAAACTGTTTTTT; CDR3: CASSLNSGQVEKLFF
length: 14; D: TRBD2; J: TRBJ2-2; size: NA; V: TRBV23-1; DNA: TGCGCCAGCACCCCGGGGGGGAACACCGGGGAGCTGTTTTTT; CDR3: CASTPGGNTGELFF
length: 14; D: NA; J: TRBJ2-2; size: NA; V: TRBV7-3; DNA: TGTGCCAGCAGCCCAGGGGCAGGGACCGGGGAGCTGTTTTTT; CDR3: CASSPGAGTGELFF
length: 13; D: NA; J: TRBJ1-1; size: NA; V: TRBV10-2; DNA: TGCGCCAGCAGTGGGCCTAAAAACACTGAAGCTTTCTTT; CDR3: CASSGPKNTEAFF
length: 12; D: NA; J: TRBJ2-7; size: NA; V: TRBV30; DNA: TGTGCTGGCCGGGGCGTCGGGTGGGAGCAGTACTTC; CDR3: CAGRGVGWEQYF
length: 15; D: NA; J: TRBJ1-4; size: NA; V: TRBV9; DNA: TGTGCCAGCAGCGATTACCGGGACGGGAATGAAAAACTGTTTTTT; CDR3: CASSDYRDGNEKLFF
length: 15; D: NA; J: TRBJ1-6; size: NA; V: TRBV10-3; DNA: TGTGCCATCAGTGGGCAGAGTAGCTATAATTCACCCCTCCACTTT; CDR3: CAISGQSSYNSPLHF
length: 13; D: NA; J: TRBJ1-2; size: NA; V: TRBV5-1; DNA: TGCGCCAGCAGCTTGCTGTCGCAGTCGGGCTACACCTTC; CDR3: CASSLLSQSGYTF
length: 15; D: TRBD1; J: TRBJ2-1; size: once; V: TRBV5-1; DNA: TGCGCCAGCGATCAAGGGGGCGGTTCCTACAATGAGCAGTTCTTC; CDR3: CASDQGGGSYNEQFF
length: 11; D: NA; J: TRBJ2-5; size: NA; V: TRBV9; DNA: TGTGCCAGCAGCGCTAAAGAGACCCAGTACTTC; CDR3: CASSAKETQYF
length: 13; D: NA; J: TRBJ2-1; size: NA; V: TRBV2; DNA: TGTGCCAGCACCCCGCTTGTTATGAATGAGCAGTTCTTC; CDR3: CASTPLVMNEQFF
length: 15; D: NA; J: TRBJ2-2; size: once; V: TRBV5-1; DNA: TGCGCCAGCAGCTTGGGGAGTACCGGCACCGGGGAGCTGTTTTTT; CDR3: CASSLGSTGTGELFF
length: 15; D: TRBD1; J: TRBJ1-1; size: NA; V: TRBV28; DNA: TGTGCCAGCAGTTTTTGGGACAGGGTTGGCACTGAAGCTTTCTTT; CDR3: CASSFWDRVGTEAFF
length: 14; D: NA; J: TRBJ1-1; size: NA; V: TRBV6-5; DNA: TGTGCCAGCAGAAAGGAGGCAATGAACACTGAAGCTTTCTTT; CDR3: CASRKEAMNTEAFF
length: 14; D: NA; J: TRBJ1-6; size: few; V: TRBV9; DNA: TGTGCCAGCAGCGTAGACTCCCTGGGGTCACCCCTCCACTTT; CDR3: CASSVDSLGSPLHF
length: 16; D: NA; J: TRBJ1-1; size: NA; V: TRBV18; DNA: TGTGCCAGCTCACCCCGGTCGGAGCCAATGAACACTGAAGCTTTCTTT; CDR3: CASSPRSEPMNTEAFF
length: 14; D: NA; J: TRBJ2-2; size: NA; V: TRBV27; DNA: TGTGCCAGTCTCCGACGGATTGACACCGGGGAGCTGTTTTTT; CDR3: CASLRRIDTGELFF